These 20 T cell receptor beta chains originate from one sample sequenced in a study of PD-1 blockade in classical Hodgkin lymphoma (dated by TCRdb to the early 2020s). Per the publication, the time point label means: newly diagnosed, previously untreated cHL patient sample. A Miltenyi CD8+ T cell isolation kit was used for magnetic negative selection to purify CD8+ T cells from thawed PBMCs. The library was built by means of the immunoSEQ multiplex PCR assay. In its TCRdb copy, this immuneACCESS table keeps in-frame sequences only and misses some clones. Where compared with another copy, unresolved V genes explain less than half of these, and the others have no known cause. The sample table contains more than 12,000 clones; only one count was recorded for over 80% of them. 5.5% to 7.5% of the sample comes from the top ten. Specimen: CD8+ T cells from blood. The source is a human donor with classical Hodgkin lymphoma.

V and J are TRBV27 and TRBJ2-1; 8 bases agree with TRBD2. The CDR3 runs to 16 residues. Germline V gene lookup returns CDR1 MNHEY and CDR2 SMNVEV (reference sequence). V was clipped by 3 bases and J by 1 base; unmatched bases: 5. CDR3 loop: CASSLRAGESYNEQFF. The CDR3, as DNA: TGTGCCAGCAGTTTGAGAGCGGGAGAGTCCTACAATGAGCAGTTCTTC.

This chain joins TRBV7-9 and TRBJ1-2; D ambiguous. The CDR3 has 14 amino acids. The V end lost 1 base, the J end lost 0 bases, and 6 bases lay between the germline ends. CDR1 and CDR2 from the germline V gene are SEHNR and FQNEAQ (reference sequence). This CDR3 is CASSLGDSNYGYTF. In DNA, the CDR3 is TGTGCCAGCAGCTTAGGTGATTCTAACTATGGCTACACCTTC.

This chain connects TRBV7-9 to TRBJ2-7; the D gene is possibly TRBD1 (6 bases). The germline V and J ends were trimmed by 1 base and 6 bases, with 13 bases remaining between them. The CDR3 length is 14 residues. Germline CDR1 and CDR2: SEHNR and FQNEAQ (reference sequence). This CDR3 is CASSLVVTGGEQYF. Written as DNA, the CDR3 is TGTGCCAGCAGCTTAGTCGTGACAGGAGGCGAGCAGTACTTC.

The chain combines TRBV6-1 with TRBJ2-3; tentatively, D is TRBD1 (5 bases). Germline CDR1 is MNHNS and CDR2 is SASEGT. The ends were cut back, 2 bases at V and 2 bases at J, with 8 bases in the middle. The CDR3 spans 14 residues. CDR3 sequence: CASSELTVTDTQYF. The CDR3 nucleotides read TGTGCCAGCAGTGAACTGACAGTCACAGATACGCAGTATTTT.

The chain carries TRBV9 and TRBJ2-7, with 9 bases aligning to TRBD2. Germline CDR1 SGDLS, CDR2 YYNGEE. The CDR3 sequence is 16 residues long. V gave up 0 bases and J gave up 5 bases; unmatched junction bases: 9. This CDR3 reads CASSVGTLAGMDEQYF. The DNA of the CDR3 is TGTGCCAGCAGCGTAGGAACCCTAGCGGGAATGGACGAGCAGTACTTC.

The chain joins TRBV19 to TRBJ1-5; D is perhaps TRBD1 (6 bases). The V and J ends lost 10 bases and 1 base respectively, with 14 bases between them. The CDR3 totals 14 residues. Germline V gene lookup returns CDR1 LNHDA and CDR2 SQIVND (reference sequence). In nucleotides, the CDR3 is TGTGCCACTAAGGGGGACGTGAGCAATCAGCCCCAGCATTTT. This codes for CATKGDVSNQPQHF.

V usage is TRBV27 and J usage is TRBJ2-7; 7 bases align to TRBD2. This CDR3 contains 14 residues. Germline V gives CDR1 MNHEY, CDR2 SMNVEV (reference sequence). V lost 2 bases, J lost 5 bases, and 6 bases stayed unmatched. This CDR3 reads CASSLAGRSHEQYF. The CDR3 DNA is TGTGCCAGCAGTTTAGCCGGGAGGTCCCACGAGCAGTACTTC.

The DNA for the CDR3 is TGTGCCAGCAGCTCCGGGTACGAGCAGTACTTC. Its translation: CASSSGYEQYF. The chain carries TRBV16 and TRBJ2-7; no firm D call. Germline V CDR1 and CDR2: KGHSY, FQNENV. V shed 5 bases and J shed 4 bases, with 6 bases lying between them. CDR3 length equals 11 residues.

The chain couples TRBV13 to TRBJ1-2; D unclear. The CDR3 extends over 13 amino acids. Looked up from germline, CDR1 is PRHDT and CDR2 is FYEKMQ (reference sequence). Trimming stripped 0 bases from V and 4 bases from J, with 6 bases between. The CDR3 region has the DNA TGTGCCAGCAGCTTAGGACAGTCCTATGGCTACACCTTC. Translation: CASSLGQSYGYTF. Filled out from reference TRBV13 and TRBJ1-2, the complete variable domain reads AAGVIQSPRHLIKEKRETATLKCYPIPRHDTVYWYQQGPGQDPQFLISFYEKMQSDKGSIPDRFSAQQFSDYHSELNMSSLELGDSALYFCASSLGQSYGYTFGSGTRLTVV.

The genes are TRBV6-1 and TRBJ1-5, with 7 bases lining up with TRBD1. This CDR3 has 15 residues. The V gene's germline CDR1 is MNHNS and CDR2 SASEGT. Trimming at V came to 8 bases and at J to 0 bases, leaving 7 bases not matched to a gene. The CDR3 protein is CASSVRDSSNQPQHF. The CDR3 DNA follows: TGTGCCAGCTCCGTCCGGGACAGTAGCAATCAGCCCCAGCATTTT.

The chain combines TRBV7-9 with TRBJ2-1, with 11 bases aligning to TRBD2. The CDR3 spans 17 residues. With 8 bases clipped from V and 9 bases from J, the junction kept 18 bases outside the gene matches. Germline assignment: CDR1 SEHNR and CDR2 FQNEAQ (reference sequence). CDR3: CASGQSSGRPGGGEQFF. The DNA for the CDR3 is TGTGCCAGCGGCCAGTCTAGCGGGAGGCCCGGTGGTGGTGAGCAGTTCTTC.

The chain links TRBV9 to TRBJ1-2, with 7 bases aligning to TRBD1. Germline V CDR1 and CDR2: SGDLS, YYNGEE. This CDR3 region has 14 residues. V was pared by 2 bases and J by 4 bases, with 5 bases of the junction left unmatched. The CDR3 DNA is TGTGCCAGCAGCGTGGGGACAGCATTCTATGGCTACACCTTC. It translates to CASSVGTAFYGYTF.

CDR3 loop: CASSPRQGSYEQYF. DNA of the CDR3: TGTGCCAGCAGTCCCCGACAGGGGTCCTACGAGCAGTACTTC. This rearrangement joins TRBV2 to TRBJ2-7; TRBD1 agrees at 8 bases. CDR3 size: 14 residues. The germline CDR1 and CDR2 sequences are SNHLY and FYNNEI. Trimming removed 5 bases from V and 1 base from J; junction bases left unmatched: 4. Based on the CDR3 plus reference TRBV2 and TRBJ2-7, the full variable domain is EPEVTQTPSHQVTQMGQEVILRCVPISNHLYFYWYRQILGQKVEFLVSFYNNEISEKSEIFDDQFSVERPDGSNFTLKIRSTKLEDSAMYFCASSPRQGSYEQYFGPGTRLTVT.

This sequence joins TRBV29-1 and TRBJ2-3, with D uncertain. V dropped 6 bases and J dropped 1 base, with 5 bases sitting between them. Germline CDR1 and CDR2: SQVTM and ANQGSEA. The CDR3 totals 11 residues. CDR3 bases: TGCAGCGTGGGCGGCACAGATACGCAGTATTTT. Translated: CSVGGTDTQYF.

This sequence joins TRBV10-3 and TRBJ2-5; D remains unclear. V lost 1 base and J 2 bases, leaving 8 bases between the germline ends. This CDR3 is built from 14 residues. Germline values: CDR1 ENHRY, CDR2 SYGVKD. The CDR3 protein is CAISELGQQETQYF. CDR3 nucleotides: TGTGCCATCAGTGAGTTGGGCCAACAAGAGACCCAGTACTTC.

The gene calls are TRBV9 and TRBJ2-1, with D possibly matching TRBD1 (6 bases). The CDR3 totals 16 residues. Germline CDR1 is SGDLS and CDR2 is YYNGEE. V lost 3 bases and J 0 bases, leaving 13 bases between the germline ends. Written as DNA, the CDR3 is TGTGCCAGCAGCGCCCCCACAGGGAGCTCCTACAATGAGCAGTTCTTC. Protein: CASSAPTGSSYNEQFF.

This rearrangement joins TRBV7-6 to TRBJ2-2, with 7 bases matching TRBD2. With V trimmed by 6 bases and J by 1 base, 5 bases remained unmatched. The CDR3 runs to 15 residues. The germline V gene has CDR1 SGHVS and CDR2 FNYEAQ. CDR3 DNA: TGTGCCAGCAGTCCGACGGGGGGGAACACCGGGGAGCTGTTTTTT. This gives the protein CASSPTGGNTGELFF.

This chain connects TRBV7-8 to TRBJ2-1; TRBD2 is a possible D gene (6 bases). Trimming left V 5 bases short and J 0 bases short, with 11 bases between. The CDR3 covers 15 residues. Germline assignment: CDR1 SGHVS and CDR2 FQNEAQ. The chain's CDR3 is CASSADGSSYNEQFF. The CDR3 DNA reads TGTGCCAGCAGCGCCGACGGGAGCTCCTACAATGAGCAGTTCTTC.

This rearrangement joins TRBV6-1 to TRBJ2-1; the D call may be TRBD1 or TRBD2 (5 bases each). CDR1 and CDR2 (germline): MNHNS, SASEGT. This CDR3 comprises 15 residues. V was cut by 4 bases and J by 6 bases, with 16 bases left in between. The CDR3 coding sequence is TGTGCCAGCAGTGTGATGAGGGGATCCATCAATGAGCAGTTCTTC. Amino acids: CASSVMRGSINEQFF.

This chain links TRBV4-1 with TRBJ1-4, with D perhaps TRBD1 (6 bases). Trimming left V 4 bases short and J 6 bases short, with 15 bases between. CDR1 is MGHRA, CDR2 YSYEKL, per germline. This CDR3 is 15 amino acids long. CDR3: CASSRLGGDDEKLFF. The CDR3 bases are TGCGCCAGCAGCCGCCTGGGGGGCGACGATGAAAAACTGTTTTTT.